These 32 T cell receptor beta chains were sequenced from one sample in a study of Ad26.COV2.S vaccination and SARS-CoV-2 variants. The table came from immunoSEQ multiplex PCR; TCRdb's copy has only in-frame clones and leaves some out. The sample contains about 440,000 clones, about 90% of which appear only once. Treatment described: over 15 received Ad26.COV2.S at low or high dose, single or two shots; roughly 5 received placebo; per-sample allocation not given. The investigators took samples on day 63 after the first vaccine or placebo injection. The sample was peripheral blood, taken in a trial of Ad26.COV2.S vaccine versus placebo. The receptor source for this set is a person between 18 and 65 years old who received the Ad26.COV2.S COVID-19 vaccine or a placebo.

The chain couples TRBV12-5 to TRBJ2-7; a possible D gene is TRBD1 (6 bases). V lost 2 bases and J lost 6, with 11 bases in between. CDR1 is LGHNT, CDR2 FRNRAP, per germline. The CDR3 is 13 amino acids. The CDR3 DNA reads TGTGCTAGTGGTTTGACTCAGGGGACCGAGCAGTACTTC. Translated: CASGLTQGTEQYF.

The rearrangement joins TRBV5-4 to TRBJ2-1, with TRBD2 matching over 10 bases. V was clipped by 1 base and J by 4 bases; unmatched bases: 5. The CDR3 spans 16 residues. Germline CDR1 is SGHNT and CDR2 is YYREEE (reference sequence). The CDR3 protein is CASSLSRTSGYNEQFF. The DNA for the CDR3 is TGTGCCAGCAGCTTGTCCCGGACTAGCGGATACAATGAGCAGTTCTTC.

The V call is TRBV6-1, the J call TRBJ2-3; 9 bases agree with TRBD2. Looked up from germline, CDR1 is MNHNS and CDR2 is SASEGT. J lost 5 bases, V lost 2 bases, and 8 bases had no gene match. The CDR3 length is 16 residues. As DNA, the CDR3 is TGTGCCAGCAGTGAATTTGGGCTAGCGGGACAAGATACGCAGTATTTT. Its translation is CASSEFGLAGQDTQYF.

Remarks on this clone: The junction departs from germline at one end; a sequencing error may be responsible. The chain has TRBV2 and TRBJ2-5; 14 bases are shared with TRBD2. The CDR3 has 13 amino acids. Germline-derived CDR1 and CDR2 are SNHLY and FYNNEI. The CDR3 reads CASTRTSGRTSDF. The CDR3 region has the DNA TGTGCCAGCACCAGGACTAGCGGGAGGACATCGGACTTC. The full variable domain, completed using reference TRBV2 and TRBJ2-5, is EPEVTQTPSHQVTQMGQEVILRCVPISNHLYFYWYRQILGQKVEFLVSFYNNEISEKSEIFDDQFSVERPDGSNFTLKIRSTKLEDSAMYFCASTRTSGRTSDFGPGTRLLVL.

The J gene is TRBJ2-1, the V gene TRBV3-1 (or the pseudogene TRBV3-2); TRBD2 agrees at 12 bases. Trimming took 0 bases from V and 6 from J; bases not matched to a gene: 18. CDR3 length equals 21 residues. Per the germline V gene, CDR1 is LGHDT and CDR2 is YNNKEL (reference sequence). As DNA, the CDR3 is TGTGCCAGCAGCCAAGATTGGCCGGGACTAGCGGGCCCTAGACCCTCCAATGAGCAGTTCTTC. Translation gives CASSQDWPGLAGPRPSNEQFF.

CDR3 amino acids: CASSFDAGDTYEQYF. The CDR3 nucleotides read TGTGCCAGCAGCTTCGACGCGGGGGATACGTACGAGCAGTACTTC. The chain links TRBV5-4 to TRBJ2-7; 7 bases are shared with TRBD2. CDR3 length: 15 amino acids. Germline CDR1 SGHNT, CDR2 YYREEE (reference sequence). The J segment lost 4 bases and the V segment lost 2 bases, leaving 9 bases of the junction unmatched. Full variable domain (outside the CDR3, taken from reference TRBV5-4 and TRBJ2-7): ETGVTQSPTHLIKTRGQQVTLRCSSQSGHNTVSWYQQALGQGPQFIFQYYREEENGRGNFPPRFSGLQFPNYSSELNVNALELDDSALYLCASSFDAGDTYEQYFGPGTRLTVT.

The chain combines TRBV28 with TRBJ1-1; D remains ambiguous. The CDR3 has 11 residues. CDR1 is MDHEN and CDR2 is SYDVKM in the germline V gene. V was shortened by 6 bases and J by 9 bases, with 11 bases between the two germline ends. The CDR3 reads CASRGSRKAFF. The CDR3 DNA reads TGTGCCAGCAGAGGCAGCCGGAAAGCTTTCTTT.

V and J are TRBV27 and TRBJ2-7; no clear D. Germline CDR1 is MNHEY and CDR2 is SMNVEV (reference sequence). This CDR3 has 11 residues. V was trimmed by 2 bases and J by 5 bases, leaving 4 bases between them. The DNA for the CDR3 is TGTGCCAGCAGTTTAGGCCACGAGCAGTACTTC. Its translation: CASSLGHEQYF.

The rearrangement joins TRBV28 to TRBJ2-1, with 12 nucleotides matching TRBD2. Per the germline V gene, CDR1 is MDHEN and CDR2 is SYDVKM. J was trimmed by 4 bases and V by 5 bases; bases with no gene match: 9. This CDR3 has 17 residues. In DNA form, the CDR3 reads TGTGCCAGCAGTCCAGCCGGGACTAGCGGGTTTTACAATGAGCAGTTCTTC. This codes for CASSPAGTSGFYNEQFF.

The V and J genes are TRBV19 and TRBJ2-2; no clear D. The CDR3 length is 16 residues. Germline V lookup: CDR1 LNHDA, CDR2 SQIVND (reference sequence). The ends were cut back, 4 bases at V and 4 bases at J, with 16 bases in the middle. In DNA, the CDR3 is TGTGCCAGTAGTACCCCCGGCCGAAGAATCACCGGGGAGCTGTTTTTT. Amino acids: CASSTPGRRITGELFF.

The chain carries TRBV19 and TRBJ2-1, with 13 bases fitting TRBD2. Unmatched junction bases numbered 9, after V lost 5 bases and J lost 11 bases. CDR1 and CDR2 from the germline V gene are LNHDA and SQIVND (reference sequence). This CDR3 region has 15 residues. The CDR3 protein is CASSLRTSGGGKQFF. CDR3 nucleotides: TGTGCCAGTAGTCTTCGGACTAGCGGGGGTGGGAAGCAGTTCTTC.

V usage is TRBV29-1 and J usage is TRBJ2-1, with D maybe TRBD2 (6 bases). This CDR3 spans 14 amino acids. V lost 4 bases and J lost 0, with 10 bases in between. Germline loops: CDR1 SQVTM, CDR2 ANQGSEA. The CDR3 loop is CSVVGGDSYNEQFF. The CDR3 DNA sequence: TGCAGCGTTGTCGGCGGGGACTCCTACAATGAGCAGTTCTTC.

The chain has TRBV7-2 and TRBJ2-2, with unresolved D. This CDR3 comprises 14 residues. Germline assignment: CDR1 SGHTA and CDR2 FQGNSA. The ends were cut back, 2 bases at V and 5 bases at J, with 9 bases in the middle. CDR3 sequence reads: CASSLSLSTGELFF. CDR3 bases: TGTGCCAGCAGCTTATCACTGTCAACCGGGGAGCTGTTTTTT. Together with reference TRBV7-2 and TRBJ2-2, the CDR3 gives the full variable domain: GAGVSQSPSNKVTEKGKDVELRCDPISGHTALYWYRQSLGQGLEFLIYFQGNSAPDKSGLPSDRFSAERTGGSVSTLTIQRTQQEDSAVYLCASSLSLSTGELFFGEGSRLTVL.

This chain connects TRBV29-1 to TRBJ2-1; 7 positions agree with TRBD2. CDR3 length equals 14 residues. From germline, CDR1 is SQVTM and CDR2 ANQGSEA. The J segment lost 5 bases and the V segment lost 5 bases, leaving 9 bases of the junction unmatched. In DNA form, the CDR3 reads TGCAGCGTTCCCCGAGGGGACTATAACAATGAGCAGTTCTTC. Translating it yields CSVPRGDYNNEQFF.

This CDR3 reads CASNLSGTGDSGANVLTF. The CDR3 coding sequence is TGTGCCAGCAACCTTAGCGGGACAGGGGACTCTGGGGCCAACGTCCTGACTTTC. The chain joins TRBV28 to TRBJ2-6; TRBD1 aligns across 10 bases. The junction had 9 bases not matched to a gene; V was cut back by 7 bases and J by 0 bases. The CDR3 is 18 amino acids. The V gene's germline CDR1 is MDHEN and CDR2 SYDVKM.

The chain employs TRBV2 and TRBJ1-1; perhaps TRBD1 as D (6 bases). With 6 bases removed from V and 6 bases from J, the gap between germline ends came to 14 bases. Per germline, CDR1 SNHLY and CDR2 FYNNEI. This CDR3 is 13 amino acids long. The CDR3 spells CASRAGTTSEAFF. The CDR3 nucleotides are TGTGCCAGCAGAGCCGGGACAACCTCTGAAGCTTTCTTT.

The rearrangement uses TRBV7-2 and TRBJ2-3, with D perhaps given as TRBD1 or TRBD2 (5 bases each). CDR3 length: 15 residues. Germline CDR1 SGHTA, CDR2 FQGNSA. V was clipped by 4 bases and J by 4 bases, with 15 bases between them. For the CDR3, the DNA is TGTGCCAGCAGCTCAGTGGGGACCCCCCCAGATACGCAGTATTTT. This encodes CASSSVGTPPDTQYF.

This chain joins TRBV2 and TRBJ1-5; the match to TRBD1 covers 7 bases. After removal of 6 bases from V and 4 bases from J, the junction contained 9 bases not matched to a gene. Per the germline V gene, CDR1 is SNHLY and CDR2 is FYNNEI. CDR3 length equals 15 residues. CDR3 nucleotide sequence: TGTGCCAGCAGAGTAACACAGGGGATTAATCAGCCCCAGCATTTT. It specifies CASRVTQGINQPQHF.

V usage is TRBV7-9 and J usage is TRBJ2-3, with a weak D call TRBD2 (5 bases). Germline-derived CDR1 and CDR2 are SEHNR and FQNEAQ (reference sequence). V was pared by 4 bases and J by 2 bases, with 13 bases between. The CDR3 runs 15 residues. The CDR3 reads CASSSPRADTDTQYF. The CDR3 coding sequence is TGTGCCAGCAGCTCCCCGCGGGCGGACACAGATACGCAGTATTTT.

In its sample, this clone was seen a few times. V and J are TRBV7-2 and TRBJ2-7; 7 bases map to TRBD2. The CDR3 covers 15 residues. Germline V gene lookup returns CDR1 SGHTA and CDR2 FQGNSA. Trimming took 1 base from V and 4 from J; bases not matched to a gene: 7. The CDR3 sequence: CASSLVTGGEYEQYF. CDR3 in DNA: TGTGCCAGCAGCTTAGTCACGGGAGGAGAGTACGAGCAGTACTTC.

This clone was detected once. CDR3 in DNA: TGCAGCGTTGTGTCCCATCGGGGCTACGAGCAGTACTTC. This codes for CSVVSHRGYEQYF. This chain links TRBV29-1 with TRBJ2-7, with a weak D call TRBD2 (5 bases). There are 13 residues in the CDR3. Germline lookup yields CDR1 SQVTM and CDR2 ANQGSEA. Trimming removed 4 bases at V and 3 bases at J, with 13 bases between.

This clone was observed a single time. CDR3 sequence: CASSVETRPNTGELFF. As DNA, the CDR3 is TGTGCCAGCAGCGTAGAGACTAGACCTAACACCGGGGAGCTGTTTTTT. The chain employs TRBV9 and TRBJ2-2, with TRBD2 as a possible D gene (6 bases). Germline assignment: CDR1 SGDLS and CDR2 YYNGEE. This CDR3 spans 16 amino acids. The germline V and J ends were trimmed by 0 bases and 2 bases, with 11 bases remaining between them.

V and J are TRBV6-5 and TRBJ1-1; the match to TRBD1 covers 11 bases. The germline V gene encodes CDR1 MNHEY and CDR2 SVGAGI. The CDR3 consists of 13 residues. With 10 bases clipped from V and 4 bases from J, the junction kept 5 bases outside the gene matches. The CDR3 is CATGGTGGTEAFF. CDR3 nucleotides: TGTGCCACCGGAGGGACAGGGGGCACTGAAGCTTTCTTT.

The V call is TRBV3-1 (or the pseudogene TRBV3-2), the J call TRBJ2-1; D may correspond to TRBD1 or TRBD2 (5 bases each). The CDR3 has 17 residues. Trimming took off 3 bases at V and 7 bases at J, with 22 bases between the two ends. The germline V gene encodes CDR1 LGHDT and CDR2 YNNKEL (reference sequence). For the CDR3, the DNA is TGTGCCAGCAGCCATTCCCGGGGACGGCCCATTCGGAATGAGCAGTTCTTC. Its protein is CASSHSRGRPIRNEQFF.

CDR3 sequence: CSATRSYEQYF. Here the CDR3 DNA reads TGCAGTGCGACCAGGTCCTACGAGCAGTACTTC. The chain is built from TRBV20-1 and TRBJ2-7; D gene ambiguous. With 6 bases removed from V and 1 base from J, the gap between germline ends came to 7 bases. The germline CDR1 and CDR2 sequences are DFQATT and SNEGSKA (reference sequence). This CDR3 comprises 11 residues.

V and J are TRBV19 and TRBJ2-1; TRBD2 matches 16 bases. Germline assignment: CDR1 LNHDA and CDR2 SQIVND (reference sequence). The V and J ends lost 2 bases and 2 bases, in that order; junction bases with no gene match: 9. The CDR3 runs 20 residues. This CDR3 is CASSILGLAGGPSPYNEQFF. Written as DNA, the CDR3 is TGTGCCAGTAGTATATTGGGACTAGCGGGAGGGCCCTCCCCCTACAATGAGCAGTTCTTC.

The V and J genes are TRBV28 and TRBJ2-7; 11 bases agree with TRBD2. In germline, CDR1 is MDHEN, CDR2 SYDVKM. V lost 7 bases and J lost 3; bases outside the gene matches: 5. CDR3 length: 14 amino acids. The CDR3 loop is CASNNLAGGYEQYF. CDR3 nucleotides: TGTGCCAGCAACAACCTAGCGGGAGGCTACGAGCAGTACTTC.

This clone appeared a few times. The chain joins TRBV7-9 to TRBJ2-3, with D hard to call. Per germline, CDR1 SEHNR and CDR2 FQNEAQ (reference sequence). V shed 5 bases and J shed 0 bases, with 9 bases lying between them. This CDR3 has 14 residues. This CDR3 is CASSVVGSTDTQYF. The CDR3 DNA reads as TGTGCCAGCAGCGTGGTTGGAAGCACAGATACGCAGTATTTT.

V is TRBV7-2 and J is TRBJ1-1, with D hard to call. CDR1 and CDR2 (germline): SGHTA, FQGNSA. Trimming removed 2 bases at V and 0 bases at J, with 16 bases between. CDR3 length: 17 amino acids. CDR3 in amino acids: CASSLLAGPLMNTEAFF. CDR3 sequence (DNA): TGTGCCAGCAGCTTATTGGCAGGCCCCCTGATGAACACTGAAGCTTTCTTT.

The V and J genes are TRBV11-2 and TRBJ2-1, with a possible D match to TRBD1 (5 bases). The CDR3 has 15 residues. Germline loops: CDR1 SGHAT, CDR2 FQNNGV. Between the trimmed V and J ends, which lost 1 base and 3 bases, there was a span of 10 bases. CDR3 DNA sequence: TGTGCCAGCAGCTTAGCAGGGATCGGCTACAATGAGCAGTTCTTC. Translating it yields CASSLAGIGYNEQFF.

The chain recombines TRBV7-2 with TRBJ2-4; D gene uncertain. Germline V gives CDR1 SGHTA, CDR2 FQGNSA. Trimming took off 2 bases at V and 3 bases at J, with 8 bases between the two ends. The CDR3 loop spans 14 amino acids. Written as DNA, the CDR3 is TGTGCCAGCAGCTTACGCGATGGCAAAAACATTCAGTACTTC. Translating it yields CASSLRDGKNIQYF.

This chain joins TRBV9 and TRBJ2-7; D is possibly TRBD2 (6 bases). CDR1 is SGDLS and CDR2 is YYNGEE in the germline V gene. Deletions cut 0 bases from V and 0 bases from J, with 19 bases between. This CDR3 region has 18 residues. This CDR3 is CASSVGPSGEKISYEQYF. CDR3 nucleotides: TGTGCCAGCAGCGTAGGACCGTCGGGAGAAAAAATCTCCTACGAGCAGTACTTC.